This TCR beta chain was profiled in a study of T cell responses to AZD1222 COVID-19 vaccine. General study points: White British people made up most donors, females outnumbered males, and clonal diversity was possibly underestimated. Close to half of all spike-specific TCRs reportedly target regions of the variants that are unmutated.

The CDR3 contains 13 residues. V was clipped by 6 bases and J by 4 bases, with 11 bases between them. The germline V gene has CDR1 SGHNT and CDR2 YENEEA. Points on this clone: Its antigen is not known.

Measured with immunoSEQ multiplex PCR; TCRdb has only the in-frame clones, and not every one. This table has some 110,000 clones, around nine tenths appearing once. Sequencing used peripheral blood, obtained 28 days after the second AZD1222 dose. J is TRBJ2-3 and V is TRBV11-3; tentatively, D is TRBD2 (5 bases). The origin of this receptor is an adult who received the AZD1222 COVID-19 vaccine. CDR3 nucleotides: TGTGCCAGCAGGGGGATTAGCGCAGATACGCAGTATTTT. This codes for CASRGISADTQYF.